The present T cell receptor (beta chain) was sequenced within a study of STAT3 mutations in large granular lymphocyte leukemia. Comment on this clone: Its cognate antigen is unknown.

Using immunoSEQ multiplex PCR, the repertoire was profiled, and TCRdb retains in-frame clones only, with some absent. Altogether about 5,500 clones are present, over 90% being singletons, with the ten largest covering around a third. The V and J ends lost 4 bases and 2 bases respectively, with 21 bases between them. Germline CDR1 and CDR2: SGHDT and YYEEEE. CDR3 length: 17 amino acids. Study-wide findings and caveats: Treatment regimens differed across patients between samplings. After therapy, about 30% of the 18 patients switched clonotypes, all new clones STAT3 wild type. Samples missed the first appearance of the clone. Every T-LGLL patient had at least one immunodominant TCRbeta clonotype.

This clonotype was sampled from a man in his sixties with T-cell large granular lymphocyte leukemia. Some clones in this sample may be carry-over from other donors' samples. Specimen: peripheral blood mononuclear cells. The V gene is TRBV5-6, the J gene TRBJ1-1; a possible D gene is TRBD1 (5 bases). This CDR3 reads CASSPRFLTAANTEAFF. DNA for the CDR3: TGTGCCAGCAGCCCACGCTTTTTGACAGCAGCTAACACTGAAGCTTTCTTT.